The 25 T cell receptor beta chains in this list originate from one sample, sequenced in a study of T cells in tuberculosis. The assay was immunoSEQ multiplex PCR, and TCRdb's table has in-frame clones only and misses some. The data contain 25,000 to 35,000 clones, approximately 95% of them singletons. Sequenced input: PBMCs. The receptors originated from a donor between 10 and 35 years old with latent tuberculosis or without tuberculosis infection.

This clone was seen more than once but under ten times. The rearrangement uses TRBV28 and TRBJ2-1, with D perhaps TRBD2 (6 bases). Germline assignment: CDR1 MDHEN and CDR2 SYDVKM. This CDR3 spans 15 amino acids. With 1 base removed from V and 8 bases from J, the gap between germline ends came to 15 bases. Written as DNA, the CDR3 is TGTGCCAGCAGTTTATTAGGGCTATCGGGAGATGAGCAGTTCTTC. It codes for CASSLLGLSGDEQFF.

This chain connects TRBV15 to TRBJ2-3; maybe TRBD2 (6 bases). Germline CDR1 is LNHNV and CDR2 is YYDKDF (reference sequence). V lost 1 base, J lost 1 base, and 15 bases lay in between. CDR3 size: 17 residues. CDR3 in DNA: TGTGCCACCAGCAGAGCTCCCCGGGAGACCCGCACAGATACGCAGTATTTT. The encoded protein is CATSRAPRETRTDTQYF.

This clone was detected only once. Sequence at one end of the junction differs from germline and may be a read error. The chain recombines TRBV7-6 with TRBJ1-5; no firm D call. Germline V lookup: CDR1 SGHVS, CDR2 FNYEAQ. The CDR3 runs to 13 residues. CDR3 residues: CVSSLGVNQPQHF. The CDR3 DNA reads TGTGTCAGCAGCTTAGGCGTTAATCAGCCCCAGCATTTT.

V gene TRBV9 combines with J gene TRBJ2-2, with 7 bases fitting TRBD2. Germline V gene data show CDR1 as SGDLS and CDR2 as YYNGEE. V shed 4 bases and J 6 bases; nucleotides not matched to a gene: 6. The CDR3 covers 14 residues. DNA of the CDR3: TGTGCCAGCAGCCACCCGGCGGGGGCCGGGGAGCTGTTTTTT. It specifies CASSHPAGAGELFF. The full variable domain, with the rest looked up from reference TRBV9 and TRBJ2-2, is DSGVTQTPKHLITATGQRVTLRCSPRSGDLSVYWYQQSLDQGLQFLIQYYNGEERAKGNILERFSAQQFPDLHSELNLSSLELGDSALYFCASSHPAGAGELFFGEGSRLTVL.

This clone occurred a few times. This chain uses TRBV28 with TRBJ2-7; the D gene is possibly TRBD2 (6 bases). This CDR3 is built from 13 residues. V was shortened by 6 bases and J by 2 bases, with 11 bases between the two germline ends. The germline V gene has CDR1 MDHEN and CDR2 SYDVKM. CDR3 protein: CASSGSGPYEQYF. The DNA for the CDR3 is TGTGCCAGCAGCGGAAGCGGGCCCTACGAGCAGTACTTC.

The gene calls are TRBV28 and TRBJ1-6; D perhaps matches TRBD1 (5 bases). This CDR3 spans 14 amino acids. The V end lost 3 bases, the J end lost 10 bases, and 13 bases lay between the germline ends. The germline V gene has CDR1 MDHEN and CDR2 SYDVKM. Here the CDR3 DNA reads TGTGCCAGCAGTTTGCCCCAGGGCACATCACCCCTCCACTTT. It is translated as CASSLPQGTSPLHF.

The chain uses TRBV6-5 and TRBJ2-7; weak D call: TRBD1 (6 bases). Trimming stripped 3 bases from V and 6 bases from J, with 9 bases between. Germline CDR1 MNHEY, CDR2 SVGAGI. The length of the CDR3 is 12 residues. The CDR3 DNA is TGTGCCAGCAGTTATTCAGGGGTCGAGCAGTACTTC. Its translation is CASSYSGVEQYF.

This clone appeared a single time. V is TRBV2 and J is TRBJ2-7, with 15 bases aligning to TRBD2. J was trimmed by 4 bases and V by 3 bases; bases with no gene match: 4. From germline, CDR1 is SNHLY and CDR2 FYNNEI. The CDR3 runs to 16 residues. CDR3 nucleotides: TGTGCCAGCAGTGACTGGACTAGCGGGAGGGAATACGAGCAGTACTTC. Translation: CASSDWTSGREYEQYF.

The J gene is TRBJ1-3, the V gene TRBV19, with 7 bases fitting TRBD1. Germline V gene sequence: CDR1 LNHDA, CDR2 SQIVND (reference sequence). The CDR3 has 15 residues. Trimming cost V 1 base and J 4 bases; bases outside gene matches: 4. The CDR3 here is CASSIVGTDGNTIYF. DNA for the CDR3: TGTGCCAGTAGTATAGTTGGGACAGACGGAAACACCATATATTTT.

The chain uses TRBV9 and TRBJ2-3, with D possibly being TRBD2 (5 bases). Trimming took off 2 bases at V and 1 base at J, with 8 bases between the two ends. There are 14 residues in the CDR3. Germline lookup yields CDR1 SGDLS and CDR2 YYNGEE. The CDR3 is CASSVTTRTDTQYF. Here the CDR3 DNA reads TGTGCCAGCAGCGTGACTACACGCACAGATACGCAGTATTTT.

The V gene is TRBV4-1, the J gene TRBJ2-7, with D tentatively TRBD1 (5 bases). Deletions cut 3 bases from V and 2 bases from J, with 14 bases between. The CDR3 runs to 15 residues. Germline assignment: CDR1 MGHRA and CDR2 YSYEKL. The CDR3 reads CASSQVDRPTYEQYF. In DNA form, the CDR3 reads TGCGCCAGCAGCCAGGTAGACAGACCGACCTACGAGCAGTACTTC.

V usage is TRBV5-4 and J usage is TRBJ1-3; D possibly corresponds to TRBD1 (6 bases). Trimming removed 2 bases at V and 4 bases at J, with 10 bases between. Germline loops: CDR1 SGHNT, CDR2 YYREEE (reference sequence). The CDR3 spans 14 residues. The CDR3 spells CASSLGGSGNTIYF. CDR3 nucleotides: TGTGCCAGCAGCTTAGGGGGATCCGGAAACACCATATATTTT. Full variable domain (missing parts from reference TRBV5-4 and TRBJ1-3): ETGVTQSPTHLIKTRGQQVTLRCSSQSGHNTVSWYQQALGQGPQFIFQYYREEENGRGNFPPRFSGLQFPNYSSELNVNALELDDSALYLCASSLGGSGNTIYFGEGSWLTVV.

A note on this clone: The junction differs from germline at one of its ends, possibly a read error. V gene TRBV7-9 combines with J gene TRBJ2-1; D perhaps matches TRBD2 (5 bases). CDR1 SEHNR and CDR2 FQNEAQ come from the germline V gene (reference sequence). There are 16 residues in the CDR3. In nucleotides, the CDR3 is TGTGCCAGCAGCATAGCCTCCCCCGTCGGGGTAGATGAGCAGTTCTTC. Translated, it gives CASSIASPVGVDEQFF.

The CDR3 nucleotides read TGCAGCGTTGAATTGGGGACAGGGAACACCGGGGAGCTGTTTTTT. The encoded protein is CSVELGTGNTGELFF. The chain is built from TRBV29-1 and TRBJ2-2, with 8 bases identical to TRBD1. The CDR3 sequence is 15 residues long. V was pared by 2 bases and J by 1 base, with 3 bases of the junction left unmatched. CDR1 and CDR2 from the germline V gene are SQVTM and ANQGSEA.

This chain uses TRBV19 with TRBJ2-3; D unclear. Deletions cut 4 bases from V and 5 bases from J, with 10 bases between. Germline CDR1 LNHDA, CDR2 SQIVND (reference sequence). There are 13 residues in the CDR3. The CDR3 protein is CASSNRVLDTQYF. The CDR3 nucleotides are TGTGCCAGTAGTAACCGGGTCTTAGATACGCAGTATTTT.

The chain carries TRBV5-1 and TRBJ1-2; TRBD1 matches at 12 bases. Germline V CDR1 and CDR2: SGHRS, YFSETQ. The CDR3 has 17 residues. Trimming removed 4 bases from V and 2 bases from J; junction bases left unmatched: 9. CDR3 coding DNA: TGCGCCAGCAGCCCCGGGACAGGGGGCGTCATCAACTATGGCTACACCTTC. Its translation: CASSPGTGGVINYGYTF.

The chain is built from TRBV21-1 and TRBJ1-5. TRBV21-1 is a recognized pseudogene. This CDR3 spans 16 amino acids. CDR3: CASSKHRREGNQPQHF. Here the CDR3 DNA reads TGTGCCAGCAGCAAACACCGCAGGGAGGGCAATCAGCCCCAGCATTTT.

This clone occurred once. The chain recombines TRBV2 with TRBJ2-3; D unclear. V was shortened by 7 bases and J by 3 bases, with 20 bases between the two germline ends. In germline, CDR1 is SNHLY, CDR2 FYNNEI. The CDR3 is 16 amino acids. The CDR3, as DNA: TGTGCCAGCAAGCCATCCCCCCTAGTTAGAACAGATACGCAGTATTTT. Translating gives CASKPSPLVRTDTQYF.

The chain joins TRBV2 to TRBJ1-2, with D possibly TRBD1 on 6 matching bases. This CDR3 is built from 14 residues. V was cut by 7 bases and J by 4 bases, with 16 bases left in between. Germline V gene data show CDR1 as SNHLY and CDR2 as FYNNEI. This chain's CDR3 is CASILSDSSYGYTF. DNA of the CDR3: TGTGCCAGCATATTATCGGACAGCTCCTATGGCTACACCTTC.

In this sample, this clone turned up a few times. The chain carries TRBV7-2 and TRBJ2-1; D is possibly TRBD2 (7 bases). The germline V gene encodes CDR1 SGHTA and CDR2 FQGNSA. The V gene lost 5 bases and the J gene lost 6 bases, with 17 bases spanning the gap. The CDR3 has 15 amino acids. The CDR3 DNA follows: TGTGCCAGCAGCCGATGGGGGGGCTATACCAATGAGCAGTTCTTC. Amino acids: CASSRWGGYTNEQFF.

V and J are TRBV19 and TRBJ2-5; 10 nucleotides line up with TRBD1. Trimming took 4 bases from V and 1 from J; bases not matched to a gene: 9. The germline V gene has CDR1 LNHDA and CDR2 SQIVND (reference sequence). There are 17 residues in the CDR3. Here the CDR3 reads CASSTRDRGLGQETQYF. The CDR3 coding sequence is TGTGCCAGTAGTACCCGGGACAGGGGATTGGGCCAAGAGACCCAGTACTTC.

The rearrangement joins TRBV7-9 to TRBJ1-2, with D perhaps matching TRBD1 (5 bases). The germline V and J ends were trimmed by 4 bases and 8 bases, with 14 bases remaining between them. The CDR3 is 13 amino acids. Germline values: CDR1 SEHNR, CDR2 FQNEAQ (reference sequence). CDR3 region: CASSWGLSAGYTF. DNA of the CDR3: TGTGCCAGCAGCTGGGGACTTTCGGCGGGCTACACCTTC.

V usage is TRBV7-8 and J usage is TRBJ2-5, with D tentatively TRBD1 (5 bases). CDR3 length: 15 residues. Germline CDR1 is SGHVS and CDR2 is FQNEAQ. V was trimmed by 1 base and J by 2 bases, leaving 11 bases between them. CDR3 DNA sequence: TGTGCCAGCAGCTTAGTATCGACAGATCAAGAGACCCAGTACTTC. It is translated as CASSLVSTDQETQYF.

The chain has TRBV7-4 and TRBJ1-2; 8 bases map to TRBD1. Trimming took 4 bases from V and 3 from J; bases not matched to a gene: 4. The V gene's germline CDR1 is SGHVT and CDR2 SQSDAQ. There are 14 residues in the CDR3. The CDR3 spells CASSWGQVDYGYTF. The CDR3 DNA follows: TGTGCCAGCAGCTGGGGACAGGTAGACTATGGCTACACCTTC.

This clone has a single count. The gene calls are TRBV5-1 and TRBJ2-1, with 8 nucleotides matching TRBD2. Germline assignment: CDR1 SGHRS and CDR2 YFSETQ. The junction had 9 bases not matched to a gene; V was cut back by 5 bases and J by 5 bases. This CDR3 contains 15 residues. CDR3 coding DNA: TGCGCCAGCAGGCTTGGAAGCGGGAGAAACAATGAGCAGTTCTTC. Amino acids: CASRLGSGRNNEQFF.